Sequencing of this T cell receptor (beta chain) was carried out in a study of blood T cell repertoires in COVID-19. Whole-study context: Spain, Italy and the United States supplied samples that represented acute and convalescent COVID-19. PBMCs, B-cell-depleted T cells, or T cells were the source of the cDNA or gDNA that made up the material.

Participants, about 18 to 100 years old, spanned under 25 US areas. Looked up from germline, CDR1 is MNHEY and CDR2 is SMNVEV (reference sequence). V gave up 7 bases and J gave up 6 bases, with 19 bases separating them. The CDR3 runs to 14 residues. The authors' processing: Cell counts per sample came from amplifying reference gene primers. The method was immunoSEQ multiplex PCR; TCRdb's version includes in-frame clones alone and lacks a portion of them. That table gives V, J and clone size, and the DNA gave D and trimming. The sample has around 300,000 clones, 70% to 90% seen once. The sequencing input was PBMCs or T cells enriched from blood (not recorded which). The chain links TRBV27 to TRBJ2-7, with D perhaps TRBD2 (6 bases). The clonotype comes from a woman under 40 who had recovered from COVID-19. The CDR3, as DNA: TGTGCCAGCATGGAAGAGGCGGGATATCGCGAGCAGTACTTC. This gives the protein CASMEEAGYREQYF.